The clone carrying this T cell receptor (beta chain) was observed at least ten times. Its target is not known. Each CDR3 protein is one row after TCRdb ran MiXCR on the reads. The table shows about 330,000 distinct CDR3 sequences, with roughly 9.5% occurring only once. The source of the sample is a study of T cell repertoires in cytomegalovirus infection. Study information: In public TCR beta signatures, there were indications of both CMV infection and matching HLA type.

Trimming left V 3 bases short and J 2 bases short, with 2 bases between. The CDR3 extends over 13 amino acids. Germline V gene data show CDR1 as SGHTA and CDR2 as FQGNSA. Study outcomes and limitations: Based on cumulative public TCR beta family frequency, carriers of CMV plus the relevant HLA were identified. HLA-C-restricted TCR beta clonotypes specific for CMV led the ex vivo response.

This clonotype was sampled from a human donor in good health (CMV status not recorded). Some clones in this sample may be carry-over from other donors' samples. The sequenced sample consisted of PBMCs. The rearrangement links TRBV7-2 to TRBJ2-6, with D unclear. The DNA of the CDR3 is TGTGCCAGCAGCTTGGCTGGGGCCAACGTCCTGACTTTC. Encoded protein: CASSLAGANVLTF.